Given below is one T cell receptor (beta chain) in context. These data come from a study of blood T cell repertoires in COVID-19. Study-level background: Sites across the United States, Italy and Spain contributed samples from acute and convalescent COVID-19. PBMCs, B-cell-depleted T cells, or T cells were the source of the cDNA or gDNA that made up the material.

The germline CDR1 and CDR2 sequences are SGHAT and FQNNGV. This CDR3 spans 15 amino acids. Unmatched junction bases numbered 10, after V lost 4 bases and J lost 5 bases. Original analysis: Nucleated cell counts were estimated from reference gene primer amplification. The repertoire was sequenced with immunoSEQ multiplex PCR; TCRdb's copy has only in-frame clones and lacks some. V and J calls and clone size come straight from that table; D and trimming were deduced from the DNA. The sample contains 200,000 to 300,000 clones, 88% of which appear only once. Sequencing was done on a sample of peripheral blood. The chain recombines TRBV11-2 with TRBJ2-7; 8 bases map to TRBD2. This TCR came from a man between 60 and 75 years old who had recovered from COVID-19. The CDR3 sequence is CASSSRRGGSNEQYF. As DNA, the CDR3 is TGTGCCAGCAGCTCCCGCCGGGGGGGTAGCAACGAGCAGTACTTC.